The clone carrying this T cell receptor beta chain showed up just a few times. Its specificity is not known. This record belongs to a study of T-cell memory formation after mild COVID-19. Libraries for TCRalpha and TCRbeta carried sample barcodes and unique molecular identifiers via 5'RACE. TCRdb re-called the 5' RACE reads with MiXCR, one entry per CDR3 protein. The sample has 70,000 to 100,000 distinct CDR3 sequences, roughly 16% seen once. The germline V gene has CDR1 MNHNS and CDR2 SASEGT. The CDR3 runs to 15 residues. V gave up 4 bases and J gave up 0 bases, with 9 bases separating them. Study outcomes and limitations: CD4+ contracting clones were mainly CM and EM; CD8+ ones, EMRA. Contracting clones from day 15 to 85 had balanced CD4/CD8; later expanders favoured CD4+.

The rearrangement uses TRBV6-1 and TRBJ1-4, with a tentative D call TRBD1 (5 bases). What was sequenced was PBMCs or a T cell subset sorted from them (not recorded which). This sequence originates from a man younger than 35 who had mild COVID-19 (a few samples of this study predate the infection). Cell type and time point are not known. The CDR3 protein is CASSVWDSTNEKLFF. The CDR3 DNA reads TGTGCCAGCAGTGTGTGGGACTCAACTAATGAAAAACTGTTTTTT.